Each of the 5 T cell receptor beta chains below was sequenced from the same sample in a study of shared clonotypes between healthy human individuals. Repertoires were generated with immunoSEQ multiplex PCR, while TCRdb's copy carries only in-frame clones and drops some. The repertoire includes some 2.3 million clones, approximately 93% of them detected once, and roughly 0.36% sits in the top ten. Sequencing used naive CD4+ T cells from PBMCs. Documented subset: CD45RA+ positively selected. Receptors originate from a young man in good health. Some clones in this sample may be carry-over from other donors' samples.

As concerns this clone: At the DNA level, this CDR3 is encoded by other sequences in the same sample as well. The rearrangement links TRBV5-1 to TRBJ1-1; D not resolved. Germline V gives CDR1 SGHRS, CDR2 YFSETQ. The CDR3 is made up of 13 amino acids. Trimming removed 1 base from V and 2 bases from J, with 6 bases in between. CDR3 in amino acids: CASSLTPNTEAFF. As DNA, the CDR3 is TGCGCCAGCAGCTTGACGCCTAACACTGAAGCTTTCTTT.

The chain joins TRBV5-1 to TRBJ2-7; TRBD1 aligns across 7 bases. In germline, CDR1 is SGHRS, CDR2 YFSETQ. This CDR3 is 15 amino acids long. The V segment lost 3 bases and the J segment 1 base; nucleotides outside the gene matches: 7. CDR3 region: CASSWGTADSYEQYF. The CDR3 DNA sequence: TGCGCCAGCAGCTGGGGGACAGCCGATTCCTACGAGCAGTACTTC.

This clone was counted a single time. The rearrangement uses TRBV5-1 and TRBJ2-7; 9 bases line up with TRBD2. There are 14 residues in the CDR3. CDR1 and CDR2 from the germline V gene are SGHRS and YFSETQ. V was clipped by 4 bases and J by 4 bases; unmatched bases: 6. CDR3 in DNA: TGCGCCAGCAGCCTTCGGACTAGCGTTTACGAGCAGTACTTC. It translates to CASSLRTSVYEQYF. Supplemented by reference TRBV5-1 and TRBJ2-7, the full variable domain reads KAGVTQTPRYLIKTRGQQVTLSCSPISGHRSVSWYQQTPGQGLQFLFEYFSETQRNKGNFPGRFSGRQFSNSRSEMNVSTLELGDSALYLCASSLRTSVYEQYFGPGTRLTVT.

This rearrangement joins TRBV2 to TRBJ1-1, with D possibly matching TRBD1 (5 bases). CDR1 and CDR2 (germline): SNHLY, FYNNEI. Trimming cost V 8 bases and J 1 base, with 20 bases left between them. The CDR3 sequence is 16 residues long. The CDR3 bases are TGTGCCAGCCATCACCCCCCTCCAGGGCCGAACACTGAAGCTTTCTTT. This encodes CASHHPPPGPNTEAFF.

A remark on this clone: Different DNA sequences within this sample yield the same CDR3. The chain has TRBV5-1 and TRBJ2-5; D not certain. Per the germline V gene, CDR1 is SGHRS and CDR2 is YFSETQ. V shed 4 bases and J shed 2 bases, with 9 bases lying between them. The CDR3 loop spans 13 amino acids. The CDR3 region is CASSRLGQETQYF. The CDR3 nucleotides are TGCGCCAGCAGCCGCCTCGGACAAGAGACCCAGTACTTC.